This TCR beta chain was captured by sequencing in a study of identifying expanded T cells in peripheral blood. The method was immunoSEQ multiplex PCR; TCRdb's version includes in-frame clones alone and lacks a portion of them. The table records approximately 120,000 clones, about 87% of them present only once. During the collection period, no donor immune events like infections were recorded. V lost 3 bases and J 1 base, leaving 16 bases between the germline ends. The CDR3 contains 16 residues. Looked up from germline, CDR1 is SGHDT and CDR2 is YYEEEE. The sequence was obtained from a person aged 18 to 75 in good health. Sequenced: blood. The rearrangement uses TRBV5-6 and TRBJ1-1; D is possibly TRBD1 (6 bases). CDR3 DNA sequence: TGTGCCAGCAGCTCGTGGTCCAGGGGCAAGAACACTGAAGCTTTCTTT. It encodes CASSSWSRGKNTEAFF.